Here is one T cell receptor (beta chain) with its context. No antigen is known for it. No clone much larger than this one lies a single base away; base qualities are absent. CDR1 DFQATT and CDR2 SNEGSKA were looked up in the germline V gene (reference sequence). Ends trimmed: V by 4 bases, J by 1 base; bases unmatched to a gene: 2. Inclusive of the bounding cysteine and phenylalanine, the CDR3 is 13 residues long. CDR3 DNA only is kept here, 39 bases in frame from base 1. To prepare the library, 5' RACE was applied. These reads were obtained on an Illumina HiSeq 2500. A second roughly 7 to 11 cycle PCR used a sample-barcoded 5' primer and a J-beta primer mix. A template-switch 5' adaptor carrying 12 random nucleotides introduced a unique molecular identifier onto each TCR beta cDNA molecule. Each sample yielded at least 2.5 million CDR3-containing paired-end reads. First-strand cDNA was synthesized from all RNA with the Mint cDNA synthesis kit, primed by a TRBC-specific oligonucleotide. Following uracil-DNA glycosylase treatment, a first 18-cycle PCR with universal primers M1SS and BC2_uni_R was performed on all cDNA. As for the authors' bioinformatics: For normalization, 1 million high-quality reads, each with a distinct molecular identifier, were randomly selected from each sample. Reads sharing molecular identifiers were discarded rather than binned into consensus sequences. CDR3 identification, clonotype clustering and error correction used MiTCR with a Q25 quality threshold and the strictest error-elimination algorithm. A nonparametric unseen species model with Euler transformation was used to estimate a lower bound on total TCR beta diversity. TCRdb trimmed public reads at Q25 via fastp, called clones via MiXCR and kept in-frame beta chains. Rows with a matching CDR3 protein are joined into one entry that keeps the most common DNA and genes. The V and J calls, along with clone size, are taken from TCRdb and not from the paper's own processing. The sample yields approximately 1,000,000 distinct CDR3 sequences; around two fifths were counted once. The ten largest make up less than 15% of the sample.

The donors were roughly 39 Caucasian individuals from Russia, aged 6 to 90 years, who were systemically healthy. Each donor gave ten milliliters of peripheral blood, drawn into EDTA-treated Vacutainer tubes. Ficoll-Paque density-gradient centrifugation was used to isolate PBMCs, with at least 6.5 million per sample. Trizol reagent was used to extract total RNA from PBMCs, with at least 6 micrograms per sample. Naive CD45RAhigh/CD27high T cell percentages were measured by flow cytometry on a PBMC aliquot from every donor. This record comes from a study of blood T cells in healthy people across ages (dated by TCRdb to between 2014 and 2017). As for the study more broadly: In model experiments, roughly one uniquely barcoded TCR beta cDNA molecule per two T cells was captured by template switching. Using deep sequencing normalized with unique cDNA molecular identifiers, the study measured how TCR beta repertoire diversity changes with age. The donors were split into four age groups: young (average around 15 years), middle-aged (nearly 40), aged (approximately 59) and long-lived (about 82). To avoid experimental bias, donors of different ages were distributed randomly across sequencing lanes. Using the same blood draw, the study looked at two additional independent replicas of 1 million unique cDNA reads for two donors, one aged 18 to 30 and the other aged 80 or older.

General findings and caveats noted by the study authors: Since profiling was done on bulk unsorted PBMCs, naive and antigen-experienced compartments could not be conclusively compared. Compared with the aged group, the long-lived group had more naive CD4+ T cells, fewer expanded clones and increased TCR diversity, suggesting age selection. Observed TCR beta diversity per million T cells fell roughly linearly with age, and a significant reduction was already apparent by age about 36. The CMV infection status of donors was not known, potentially confounding age-related changes in expanded clonotypes. The percentage of naive T cells measured by flow cytometry correlated strongly with observed TCR beta diversity. Total diversity estimates from one million sequenced T cells were considered lower bounds and underestimates.

The sequence joins TRBV20-1 to TRBJ2-3, with TRBD1 matching 7 junction bases. The clonotype was recovered from a man between 18 and 35 years old in good health. Sequencing was carried out using blood. The DNA reads TGCAGTGCTATAGACAGGGGCACAGATACGCAGTATTTT. Translated, this is CSAIDRGTDTQYF.